These T cell receptor beta chains were read from a single sample in a study of blood T cell repertoires in COVID-19. Using immunoSEQ multiplex PCR, the repertoire was profiled, and TCRdb retains in-frame clones only, with some absent. Among about 440,000 clones listed, around 88% were seen once. Sequencing was carried out using peripheral blood. The receptor set was obtained from a woman aged 50 to 60 with COVID-19, enrolled during active disease. CDR3s include the opening cysteine and the closing phenylalanine or tryptophan. Fields, in order: clone size, D gene, V gene, J gene, CDR3 protein, CDR3 DNA. D genes are given only for firm matches. The size field is filled for only some rows; it gives once, few, many or a size class.

abundance: NA
d_gene: NA
v_gene: TRBV10-3
j_gene: TRBJ1-2
CDR3aa: CAISGRTPSEGYTF
CDR3nt: TGTGCCATCAGTGGGAGGACCCCGAGCGAGGGCTACACCTTC

abundance: NA
d_gene: TRBD1
v_gene: TRBV27
j_gene: TRBJ2-2
CDR3aa: CASSLLYRGPTGELFF
CDR3nt: TGTGCCAGCAGTTTACTCTACAGGGGGCCCACCGGGGAGCTGTTTTTT

abundance: once
d_gene: NA
v_gene: TRBV7-2
j_gene: TRBJ1-3
CDR3aa: CASSSDSNGNTIYF
CDR3nt: TGTGCCAGCAGCTCGGACAGTAATGGAAACACCATATATTTT

abundance: once
d_gene: NA
v_gene: TRBV6-6
j_gene: TRBJ2-7
CDR3aa: CASSQRGGGGKSYEQYF
CDR3nt: TGTGCCAGCAGTCAGAGGGGGGGCGGGGGAAAGTCCTACGAGCAGTACTTC

abundance: NA
d_gene: TRBD1
v_gene: TRBV24-1
j_gene: TRBJ1-4
CDR3aa: CATSDFLKTGEEKLFF
CDR3nt: TGTGCCACCAGTGATTTTCTAAAAACAGGGGAAGAAAAACTGTTTTTT

abundance: NA
d_gene: NA
v_gene: TRBV6-1
j_gene: TRBJ2-7
CDR3aa: CASSKRQASSYEQYF
CDR3nt: TGTGCCAGCAGCAAAAGACAGGCCAGCTCCTACGAGCAGTACTTC

abundance: once
d_gene: NA
v_gene: TRBV28
j_gene: TRBJ1-5
CDR3aa: CASSWQAVSNQPQHF
CDR3nt: TGTGCCAGCAGTTGGCAGGCCGTTAGCAATCAGCCCCAGCATTTT

abundance: NA
d_gene: NA
v_gene: TRBV13
j_gene: TRBJ1-6
CDR3aa: CASSLGSSPLHF
CDR3nt: TGTGCCAGCAGCTTAGGGAGTTCACCCCTCCACTTT

abundance: NA
d_gene: NA
v_gene: TRBV12-3/TRBV12-4
j_gene: TRBJ2-7
CDR3aa: CASSSLGGEQYF
CDR3nt: TGTGCCAGCAGTTCCCTAGGCGGCGAGCAGTACTTC

abundance: NA
d_gene: NA
v_gene: TRBV10-3
j_gene: TRBJ1-2
CDR3aa: CASGVANYGYTF
CDR3nt: TGTGCCTCAGGGGTTGCCAACTATGGCTACACCTTC

abundance: NA
d_gene: NA
v_gene: TRBV6-5
j_gene: TRBJ1-2
CDR3aa: CASSLGTPNGYTF
CDR3nt: TGTGCCAGCAGTCTCGGGACACCTAATGGCTACACCTTC

abundance: NA
d_gene: NA
v_gene: TRBV5-1
j_gene: TRBJ1-2
CDR3aa: CASSLITGNYGYTF
CDR3nt: TGCGCCAGCAGCTTGATTACGGGTAACTATGGCTACACCTTC

abundance: NA
d_gene: NA
v_gene: TRBV6-6
j_gene: TRBJ2-1
CDR3aa: CASSNGGGPEQFF
CDR3nt: TGTGCCAGCAGTAACGGGGGTGGCCCTGAGCAGTTCTTC

abundance: NA
d_gene: TRBD1
v_gene: TRBV10-2
j_gene: TRBJ1-2
CDR3aa: CASAAGTASNYGYTF
CDR3nt: TGCGCCAGCGCGGCCGGGACAGCTTCCAACTATGGCTACACCTTC

abundance: once
d_gene: NA
v_gene: TRBV19
j_gene: TRBJ1-1
CDR3aa: CASRLRGNTEAFF
CDR3nt: TGTGCCAGTAGGTTAAGGGGTAACACTGAAGCTTTCTTT

abundance: once
d_gene: NA
v_gene: TRBV5-1
j_gene: TRBJ1-1
CDR3aa: CASLLNSDSTEAFF
CDR3nt: TGCGCCAGCCTGCTAAACTCGGACTCCACTGAAGCTTTCTTT

abundance: NA
d_gene: NA
v_gene: TRBV19
j_gene: TRBJ2-2
CDR3aa: CASSIAPSHTGELFF
CDR3nt: TGTGCCAGTAGTATAGCCCCGTCCCACACCGGGGAGCTGTTTTTT

abundance: NA
d_gene: NA
v_gene: TRBV7-2
j_gene: TRBJ2-1
CDR3aa: CASSLGTTPLSYNEQFF
CDR3nt: TGTGCCAGCAGCTTAGGGACTACCCCACTCTCCTACAATGAGCAGTTCTTC

abundance: NA
d_gene: TRBD2
v_gene: TRBV15
j_gene: TRBJ2-2
CDR3aa: CATSGSTSGVYLNTGELFF
CDR3nt: TGTGCCACCAGCGGATCGACTAGCGGGGTATATTTGAACACCGGGGAGCTGTTTTTT

abundance: NA
d_gene: TRBD1
v_gene: TRBV5-4
j_gene: TRBJ1-3
CDR3aa: CASSFQQGASGNTIYF
CDR3nt: TGTGCCAGCAGCTTCCAACAGGGGGCTTCCGGAAACACCATATATTTT

abundance: NA
d_gene: TRBD1
v_gene: TRBV11-2
j_gene: TRBJ2-5
CDR3aa: CASSGSGQWGTQYF
CDR3nt: TGTGCCAGCAGCGGATCGGGACAGTGGGGGACCCAGTACTTC

abundance: few
d_gene: NA
v_gene: TRBV7-2
j_gene: TRBJ1-1
CDR3aa: CASSLIQGTEAFF
CDR3nt: TGTGCCAGCAGCCTTATTCAGGGCACTGAAGCTTTCTTT

abundance: NA
d_gene: NA
v_gene: TRBV2
j_gene: TRBJ1-2
CDR3aa: CASSDSVNYGYTF
CDR3nt: TGTGCCAGCAGTGATTCGGTGAACTATGGCTACACCTTC

abundance: NA
d_gene: NA
v_gene: TRBV27
j_gene: TRBJ1-6
CDR3aa: CASSSYPDNSPLHF
CDR3nt: TGTGCCAGCAGTTCTTACCCAGATAATTCACCCCTCCACTTT

abundance: NA
d_gene: NA
v_gene: TRBV19
j_gene: TRBJ1-2
CDR3aa: CASSMSGAPPYGYTF
CDR3nt: TGTGCCAGTAGTATGTCAGGGGCTCCACCGTATGGCTACACCTTC

abundance: NA
d_gene: NA
v_gene: TRBV18
j_gene: TRBJ1-5
CDR3aa: CASSPSQERAQHF
CDR3nt: TGTGCCAGCTCACCTTCCCAGGAACGAGCCCAGCATTTT

abundance: once
d_gene: TRBD2
v_gene: TRBV3-1/TRBV3-2
j_gene: TRBJ2-1
CDR3aa: CASSQDRGGHEQFF
CDR3nt: TGTGCCAGCAGCCAAGATCGGGGGGGCCATGAGCAGTTCTTC

abundance: once
d_gene: NA
v_gene: TRBV28
j_gene: TRBJ2-3
CDR3aa: CASSFIGGPDTQYF
CDR3nt: TGTGCCAGCAGTTTCATCGGGGGGCCAGATACGCAGTATTTT

abundance: NA
d_gene: NA
v_gene: TRBV6-6
j_gene: TRBJ2-7
CDR3aa: CASSYMEGSYEQYF
CDR3nt: TGTGCCAGCAGTTACATGGAGGGCTCCTACGAGCAGTACTTC

abundance: few
d_gene: NA
v_gene: TRBV7-6
j_gene: TRBJ2-2
CDR3aa: CASSFTMAGELFF
CDR3nt: TGTGCCAGCAGCTTTACAATGGCCGGGGAGCTGTTTTTT

abundance: NA
d_gene: NA
v_gene: TRBV4-1
j_gene: TRBJ1-1
CDR3aa: CASSQLGSAFF
CDR3nt: TGCGCCAGCAGCCAATTGGGCTCCGCTTTCTTT

abundance: NA
d_gene: TRBD1
v_gene: TRBV7-6
j_gene: TRBJ1-1
CDR3aa: CASSPGGGVGTEAFF
CDR3nt: TGTGCCAGCAGCCCAGGGGGAGGTGTAGGCACTGAAGCTTTCTTT

abundance: NA
d_gene: NA
v_gene: TRBV6-5
j_gene: TRBJ2-7
CDR3aa: CASSYFPGYYEQYF
CDR3nt: TGTGCCAGCAGTTACTTTCCGGGGTATTACGAGCAGTACTTC

abundance: NA
d_gene: NA
v_gene: TRBV3-1/TRBV3-2
j_gene: TRBJ1-4
CDR3aa: CASSGHGNEKLFF
CDR3nt: TGTGCCAGCAGCGGACACGGGAATGAAAAACTGTTTTTT

abundance: NA
d_gene: NA
v_gene: TRBV30
j_gene: TRBJ1-4
CDR3aa: CAWSRRWRINNEKLFF
CDR3nt: TGTGCCTGGAGTCGACGGTGGAGGATTAATAATGAAAAACTGTTTTTT

abundance: NA
d_gene: TRBD1
v_gene: TRBV19
j_gene: TRBJ1-1
CDR3aa: CASSMTGGVGTEAFF
CDR3nt: TGTGCCAGTAGTATGACAGGGGGTGTGGGTACTGAAGCTTTCTTT

abundance: once
d_gene: TRBD1
v_gene: TRBV28
j_gene: TRBJ2-7
CDR3aa: CASRPGQSYEQYF
CDR3nt: TGTGCCAGCAGGCCGGGACAGTCCTACGAGCAGTACTTC

abundance: NA
d_gene: TRBD1
v_gene: TRBV5-1
j_gene: TRBJ1-2
CDR3aa: CASSLADPDRGNGGYTF
CDR3nt: TGCGCCAGCAGCTTGGCGGATCCGGACAGGGGCAACGGTGGCTACACCTTC

abundance: NA
d_gene: NA
v_gene: TRBV6-5
j_gene: TRBJ1-6
CDR3aa: CASSTGTGSSPLHF
CDR3nt: TGTGCCAGCAGTACCGGGACTGGAAGTTCACCCCTCCACTTT

abundance: NA
d_gene: TRBD1
v_gene: TRBV6-5
j_gene: TRBJ1-4
CDR3aa: CASNPTGISEKLFF
CDR3nt: TGTGCCAGCAACCCGACAGGGATTAGTGAAAAACTGTTTTTT

abundance: NA
d_gene: NA
v_gene: TRBV10-1
j_gene: TRBJ2-3
CDR3aa: CASSGGTDTQYF
CDR3nt: TGCGCCAGCAGCGGAGGGACAGATACGCAGTATTTT

abundance: NA
d_gene: NA
v_gene: TRBV28
j_gene: TRBJ1-2
CDR3aa: CAVRDQEYGYTF
CDR3nt: TGTGCCGTCCGGGATCAGGAATATGGCTACACCTTC

abundance: NA
d_gene: NA
v_gene: TRBV14
j_gene: TRBJ1-5
CDR3aa: CASSQDGPYSNQPQHF
CDR3nt: TGTGCCAGCAGCCAAGATGGGCCATATAGCAATCAGCCCCAGCATTTT

abundance: NA
d_gene: NA
v_gene: TRBV6-4
j_gene: TRBJ2-6
CDR3aa: CASSAFWRAGANVLTF
CDR3nt: TGTGCCAGCAGTGCGTTTTGGAGGGCTGGGGCCAACGTCCTGACTTTC

abundance: NA
d_gene: TRBD2
v_gene: TRBV5-1
j_gene: TRBJ2-1
CDR3aa: CASSPTSGGPYNEQFF
CDR3nt: TGCGCCAGCAGCCCGACTAGCGGGGGACCCTACAATGAGCAGTTCTTC

abundance: NA
d_gene: NA
v_gene: TRBV6-1
j_gene: TRBJ1-1
CDR3aa: CASSENSVSSTRAAFF
CDR3nt: TGTGCCAGCAGTGAAAATTCGGTGTCTTCCACCAGGGCGGCTTTCTTT

abundance: few
d_gene: NA
v_gene: TRBV7-8
j_gene: TRBJ1-4
CDR3aa: CASSFRQDNEKLFF
CDR3nt: TGTGCCAGCAGCTTCCGACAGGATAATGAAAAACTGTTTTTT

abundance: NA
d_gene: TRBD1
v_gene: TRBV2
j_gene: TRBJ1-1
CDR3aa: CASSPPGGTEAFF
CDR3nt: TGTGCCAGCAGTCCACCAGGGGGCACTGAAGCTTTCTTT

abundance: NA
d_gene: NA
v_gene: TRBV7-2
j_gene: TRBJ2-5
CDR3aa: CASSFGLGGETQYF
CDR3nt: TGTGCCAGCAGCTTCGGACTTGGGGGGGAGACCCAGTACTTC

abundance: NA
d_gene: NA
v_gene: TRBV15
j_gene: TRBJ2-2
CDR3aa: CATSNPGGGINTGELFF
CDR3nt: TGTGCCACCAGCAACCCAGGCGGAGGGATAAACACCGGGGAGCTGTTTTTT

abundance: NA
d_gene: TRBD1
v_gene: TRBV7-9
j_gene: TRBJ2-7
CDR3aa: CASSLGDRYYEQYF
CDR3nt: TGTGCCAGCAGCTTAGGGGACAGGTACTACGAGCAGTACTTC

abundance: NA
d_gene: TRBD1
v_gene: TRBV13
j_gene: TRBJ2-1
CDR3aa: CASSRMGQLNNEQFF
CDR3nt: TGTGCCAGCAGCCGAATGGGACAGCTTAACAATGAGCAGTTCTTC